This is a list of T cell receptor beta chains from one sample in a study of blood T cell repertoires in COVID-19. Only in-frame clones appear in the TCRdb table, and some are missing; sequencing was by immunoSEQ multiplex PCR. The data hold some 26,000 clones, with around 85% observed a single time. Specimen: peripheral blood. These TCRs come from a human donor with active COVID-19. The donor label of this sample is uncertain. CDR3s include the opening cysteine and the closing phenylalanine or tryptophan. D genes are given only for firm matches. Some rows mark clone size as missing; the rest say once, few, many or name a class of expanded clone.

d_call: TRBD1
cdr3_length: 16
clone_size: -
v_call: TRBV24-1
j_call: TRBJ1-2
cdr3_nt: TGTGCCACCAGTGATTCTACAGAGACAGGGCGGGGTGGCTACACCTTC
cdr3_aa: CATSDSTETGRGGYTF

d_call: TRBD2
cdr3_length: 16
clone_size: few
v_call: TRBV5-5
j_call: TRBJ2-5
cdr3_nt: TGTGCCAGCAGCCAACGGGGTAGCGGGAGTTGGGAGACCCAGTACTTC
cdr3_aa: CASSQRGSGSWETQYF

d_call: -
cdr3_length: 15
clone_size: few
v_call: TRBV15
j_call: TRBJ1-1
cdr3_nt: TGTGCCACCAGTCCGGGACTCGTATCGTGGACTGAAGCTTTCTTT
cdr3_aa: CATSPGLVSWTEAFF

d_call: -
cdr3_length: 14
clone_size: -
v_call: TRBV6-6
j_call: TRBJ1-5
cdr3_nt: TGTGCCAGCGGCGGAAACAGGGTGGGTCAGCCCCAGCATTTT
cdr3_aa: CASGGNRVGQPQHF

d_call: -
cdr3_length: 12
clone_size: -
v_call: TRBV29-1
j_call: TRBJ1-2
cdr3_nt: TGCAGCGCCATGGGGGCCCGTTATGGCTACACCTTC
cdr3_aa: CSAMGARYGYTF

d_call: -
cdr3_length: 12
clone_size: -
v_call: TRBV11-2
j_call: TRBJ2-1
cdr3_nt: TGTGCCAGCAGCTTAGCTAGGAATGAGCAGTTCTTC
cdr3_aa: CASSLARNEQFF

d_call: -
cdr3_length: 12
clone_size: -
v_call: TRBV24-1
j_call: TRBJ2-3
cdr3_nt: TGTGCCACCAGTGTCAGTGGGGCTACGCAGTATTTT
cdr3_aa: CATSVSGATQYF

d_call: TRBD2
cdr3_length: 18
clone_size: -
v_call: TRBV6-2/TRBV6-3
j_call: TRBJ2-1
cdr3_nt: TGTGCCAGCAGTTACCTGGAGGGAGGGATTCCCTCCTACAATGAGCAGTTCTTC
cdr3_aa: CASSYLEGGIPSYNEQFF

d_call: TRBD1
cdr3_length: 12
clone_size: -
v_call: TRBV28
j_call: TRBJ1-2
cdr3_nt: TGTGCCATCCTCGGACAGGGGTTTGGCTACACCTTC
cdr3_aa: CAILGQGFGYTF

d_call: TRBD1
cdr3_length: 13
clone_size: -
v_call: TRBV6-5
j_call: TRBJ1-1
cdr3_nt: TGTGCCAGCAGCCGGGGACAGGGGTCCCAAGCTTTCTTT
cdr3_aa: CASSRGQGSQAFF

d_call: -
cdr3_length: 14
clone_size: -
v_call: TRBV28
j_call: TRBJ2-7
cdr3_nt: TGTGCCAGCAGTTTGTCGGGGGTCGGTGGCGAGCAGTACTTC
cdr3_aa: CASSLSGVGGEQYF

d_call: TRBD2
cdr3_length: 15
clone_size: -
v_call: TRBV20-1
j_call: TRBJ2-1
cdr3_nt: TGCAGTGCTAGTAATGGGGCTAGCGGCTACAATGAGCAGTTCTTC
cdr3_aa: CSASNGASGYNEQFF

d_call: -
cdr3_length: 15
clone_size: few
v_call: TRBV7-3
j_call: TRBJ2-5
cdr3_nt: TGTGCCAGCAGCTTAGGTACAGGGCCCCAAGAGACCCAGTACTTC
cdr3_aa: CASSLGTGPQETQYF

d_call: TRBD1
cdr3_length: 18
clone_size: -
v_call: TRBV7-2
j_call: TRBJ2-1
cdr3_nt: TGTGCCAGCAGCTTAGTGGCAGGGGGAAAGGGCAATTACAATGAGCAGTTCTTC
cdr3_aa: CASSLVAGGKGNYNEQFF

d_call: TRBD2
cdr3_length: 14
clone_size: -
v_call: TRBV6-5
j_call: TRBJ2-3
cdr3_nt: TGTGCCAGCAGCCGGACTAGCGGCACAGATACGCAGTATTTT
cdr3_aa: CASSRTSGTDTQYF

d_call: TRBD1
cdr3_length: 13
clone_size: -
v_call: TRBV10-3
j_call: TRBJ1-1
cdr3_nt: TGTGCCACGGGGACAGGGCTGAACACTGAAGCTTTCTTT
cdr3_aa: CATGTGLNTEAFF

d_call: -
cdr3_length: 11
clone_size: -
v_call: TRBV20-1
j_call: TRBJ2-7
cdr3_nt: TGCAGTGCTAGAGGGCCATACGAGCAGTACTTC
cdr3_aa: CSARGPYEQYF

d_call: -
cdr3_length: 16
clone_size: -
v_call: TRBV5-1
j_call: TRBJ1-6
cdr3_nt: TGCGCCAGCAGCTGGGAAGGGAGCTCCTATAATTCACCCCTCCACTTT
cdr3_aa: CASSWEGSSYNSPLHF

d_call: -
cdr3_length: 16
clone_size: -
v_call: TRBV28
j_call: TRBJ1-4
cdr3_nt: TGTGCCAGCAGTTCCTCGGGGATGCAGGCTAATGAAAAACTGTTTTTT
cdr3_aa: CASSSSGMQANEKLFF

d_call: TRBD2
cdr3_length: 14
clone_size: -
v_call: TRBV7-7
j_call: TRBJ2-7
cdr3_nt: TGTGCTAGCAGCCCGACTAGCGGGGGCTACGAGCAGTACTTC
cdr3_aa: CASSPTSGGYEQYF

d_call: TRBD1
cdr3_length: 14
clone_size: -
v_call: TRBV27
j_call: TRBJ2-1
cdr3_nt: TGTGCCAGCAGTTTTACGGGACAGCACAATGAGCAGTTCTTC
cdr3_aa: CASSFTGQHNEQFF

d_call: -
cdr3_length: 11
clone_size: -
v_call: TRBV11-3
j_call: TRBJ2-2
cdr3_nt: TGTGCCAGCCAAGCGGTCGGGGAGCTGTTTTTT
cdr3_aa: CASQAVGELFF

d_call: TRBD1
cdr3_length: 14
clone_size: -
v_call: TRBV19
j_call: TRBJ2-4
cdr3_nt: TGTGCCAGTAGCCCGACAGGGAAGGGAAACATTCAGTACTTC
cdr3_aa: CASSPTGKGNIQYF

d_call: -
cdr3_length: 13
clone_size: -
v_call: TRBV19
j_call: TRBJ1-4
cdr3_nt: TGTGCCAGTCAGGGCAGGAATAATGAAAAACTGTTTTTT
cdr3_aa: CASQGRNNEKLFF

d_call: -
cdr3_length: 15
clone_size: -
v_call: TRBV4-2
j_call: TRBJ2-7
cdr3_nt: TGTGCCAGCAGCCCCGCCGCAGGGGAAGACTACGAGCAGTACTTC
cdr3_aa: CASSPAAGEDYEQYF

d_call: -
cdr3_length: 15
clone_size: few
v_call: TRBV5-1
j_call: TRBJ1-3
cdr3_nt: TGCGCCAGCAGCTTAGAAGGGACATACGGAAACACCATATATTTT
cdr3_aa: CASSLEGTYGNTIYF

d_call: -
cdr3_length: 14
clone_size: -
v_call: TRBV6-5
j_call: TRBJ1-1
cdr3_nt: TGTGCCAGCAGGACCTCCGGGGGGCTAGGGGAAGCTTTCTTT
cdr3_aa: CASRTSGGLGEAFF

d_call: -
cdr3_length: 15
clone_size: -
v_call: TRBV3-1/TRBV3-2
j_call: TRBJ1-2
cdr3_nt: TGTGCCAGCAGCCCATGGCGGGAGTCAGGCTATGGCTACACCTTC
cdr3_aa: CASSPWRESGYGYTF

d_call: TRBD2
cdr3_length: 14
clone_size: -
v_call: TRBV18
j_call: TRBJ2-7
cdr3_nt: TGTGCCAGCTCACCGTCGGGGGGCTCCTACGAGCAGTACTTC
cdr3_aa: CASSPSGGSYEQYF

d_call: TRBD1
cdr3_length: 17
clone_size: -
v_call: TRBV10-2
j_call: TRBJ2-2
cdr3_nt: TGCGCCAGCAGCAGGGACAGAGATAACGCGAACACCGGGGAGCTGTTTTTT
cdr3_aa: CASSRDRDNANTGELFF

d_call: -
cdr3_length: 13
clone_size: -
v_call: TRBV5-4
j_call: TRBJ2-4
cdr3_nt: TGTGCCAGCAGTTCGGGGATGGAAAACATTCAGTACTTC
cdr3_aa: CASSSGMENIQYF

d_call: -
cdr3_length: 14
clone_size: -
v_call: TRBV5-1
j_call: TRBJ2-5
cdr3_nt: TGCGCCAGCAGCTTGGAGACGGGGAAAGAGACCCAGTACTTC
cdr3_aa: CASSLETGKETQYF

d_call: TRBD1
cdr3_length: 15
clone_size: once
v_call: TRBV6-5
j_call: TRBJ2-7
cdr3_nt: TGTGCCAGCAGCCAAGTCGGGACAGGGGGAGGGGAGCAGTACTTC
cdr3_aa: CASSQVGTGGGEQYF

d_call: -
cdr3_length: 14
clone_size: -
v_call: TRBV19
j_call: TRBJ2-1
cdr3_nt: TGTGCCAGTAGTGTCGGCGGGATGGGGAATGAGCAGTTCTTC
cdr3_aa: CASSVGGMGNEQFF